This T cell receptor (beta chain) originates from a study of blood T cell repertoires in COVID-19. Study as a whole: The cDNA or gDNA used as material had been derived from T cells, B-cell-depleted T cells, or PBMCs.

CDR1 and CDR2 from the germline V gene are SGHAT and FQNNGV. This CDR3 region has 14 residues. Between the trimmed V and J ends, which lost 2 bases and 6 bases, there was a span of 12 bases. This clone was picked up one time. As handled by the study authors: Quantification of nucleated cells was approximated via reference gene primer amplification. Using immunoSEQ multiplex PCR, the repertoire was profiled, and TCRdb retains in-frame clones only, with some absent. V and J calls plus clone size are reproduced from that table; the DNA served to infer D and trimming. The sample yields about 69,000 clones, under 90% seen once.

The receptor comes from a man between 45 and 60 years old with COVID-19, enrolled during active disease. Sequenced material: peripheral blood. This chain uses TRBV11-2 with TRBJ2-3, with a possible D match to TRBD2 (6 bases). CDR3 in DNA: TGTGCCAGCAGCTTATACGCCGGGAGCGATACGCAGTATTTT. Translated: CASSLYAGSDTQYF.